The 4 T cell receptor beta chains listed next were all sequenced from one sample in a study of control samples from healthy donors and cancer patients. Assay: immunoSEQ multiplex PCR; the TCRdb copy retains only in-frame clones and omits some. The profile covers 54,000 or so clones, with roughly 94% appearing a single time and approximately 2.2% taken by the ten largest. Sequencing was done on a sample of blood. The receptor set was obtained from a man aged 25-40 years in good health.

This rearrangement joins TRBV11-1 to TRBJ2-7; TRBD1 matches 9 bases. V was clipped by 4 bases and J by 1 base; unmatched bases: 8. The CDR3 totals 16 residues. CDR1 is SGHAT, CDR2 FQDESV, per germline (reference sequence). This CDR3 reads CASSSRPGTGSYEQYF. CDR3 DNA: TGTGCCAGCAGCTCTCGTCCCGGGACAGGGTCCTACGAGCAGTACTTC.

The rearrangement joins TRBV5-6 to TRBJ1-1; D uncertain. V lost 0 bases and J 8 bases, leaving 11 bases between the germline ends. Germline V gene lookup returns CDR1 SGHDT and CDR2 YYEEEE. CDR3 length: 13 residues. The CDR3 here is CASSLGRHGEAFF. For the CDR3, the DNA is TGTGCCAGCAGCTTGGGGCGTCATGGGGAAGCTTTCTTT.

V gene TRBV6-1 combines with J gene TRBJ1-2; D is possibly TRBD1 (5 bases). Per germline, CDR1 MNHNS and CDR2 SASEGT. V shed 2 bases and J shed 2 bases, with 9 bases lying between them. The CDR3 extends over 14 amino acids. Written as DNA, the CDR3 is TGTGCCAGCAGTGAAAGGGGCGCGAACTATGGCTACACCTTC. Residues: CASSERGANYGYTF.

The chain couples TRBV3-1 (or the pseudogene TRBV3-2) to TRBJ1-6, with TRBD1 as a possible D gene (6 bases). Germline V CDR1 and CDR2: LGHDT, YNNKEL (reference sequence). The CDR3 loop spans 16 amino acids. V shed 5 bases and J shed 3 bases, with 14 bases lying between them. CDR3 sequence (DNA): TGTGCCAGCAGCTCAATAGGGGGGAACTATAATTCACCCCTCCACTTT. Translating gives CASSSIGGNYNSPLHF.